This T cell receptor beta chain was obtained from a study of T-cell memory formation after mild COVID-19. Study-level background: Largely donor-specific TCR clusters were found. Study outcomes and limitations: Some clones that responded turned up in pre-infection memory, which suggests that cross-reactive memory joined in. CD4/CD8 balance held among clones contracting day 15 to 85, and later expanders leaned CD4+. Most CD4+ clones that shrank were in CM and EM, while CD8+ ones turned up in EMRA.

TCRdb passed the 5' RACE reads through MiXCR, listing each CDR3 protein once. This repertoire shows roughly 310,000 distinct CDR3 sequences, approximately 15% found once; its top ten account for more than 20%. Turning to this clonotype: Antigen: not known. This could be a read error, since a much larger clone is one nucleotide away.

CDR1 is MDHEN and CDR2 is SYDVKM in the germline V gene. The germline V and J ends were trimmed by 7 bases and 6 bases, with 13 bases remaining between them. This CDR3 comprises 13 residues. The chain carries TRBV28 and TRBJ2-1; the D call may be TRBD1 or TRBD2 (5 bases each). The sample comprised PBMCs or a T cell subset sorted from them (not recorded which). The TCR originated in a man aged 18 to 30 who had mild COVID-19 (a few samples of this study predate the infection). Cell type and time point are not known. This CDR3 reads CASTWGFVNEQFF. The CDR3 bases are TGTGCCAGCACCTGGGGGTTTGTCAATGAGCAGTTCTTC.